Listed below are T cell receptor beta chains from one sample, sequenced in a study of CD8+ T cells in alopecia areata. The table came from immunoSEQ multiplex PCR; TCRdb's copy has only in-frame clones and leaves some out. The sample consists of 200,000 to 250,000 clones, approximately 38% of them appearing once. The source was CD4+ T cells sorted from blood, collected at approximately week 30, from a patient treated with tofacitinib. The source of these receptors is a human donor with alopecia areata. Each CDR3 is given with its conserved first and last residue. D genes are given only for firm matches. Size is stated for part of the rows, as once, few or many counts, or as a class when the clone is expanded.

clone_size	j_call	d_call	v_call	cdr3_nt	cdr3_aa
few	TRBJ2-2	TRBD1	TRBV18	TGTGCCAGCTCACCACCGTTTACAGGGGGCACCGGGGAGCTGTTTTTT	CASSPPFTGGTGELFF
.	TRBJ1-2	.	TRBV4-2	TGTGCCAGCAGCCAAGTCAGGGAGGATGGCTACACCTTC	CASSQVREDGYTF
.	TRBJ2-3	TRBD2	TRBV29-1	TGCAGCGTTGCTCTAGCGGGGGGCACAGATACGCAGTATTTT	CSVALAGGTDTQYF
.	TRBJ1-4	.	TRBV12-5	TGTGCTAGTGGCTCGGGTGCAACTAATGAAAAACTGTTTTTT	CASGSGATNEKLFF
few	TRBJ2-3	.	TRBV11-2	TGTGCCAGCAGCCCGAGCACAGATACGCAGTATTTT	CASSPSTDTQYF
few	TRBJ2-1	TRBD2	TRBV9	TGTGCCAGCAGCGAAACTAGCGGGGGGTACAATGAGCAGTTCTTC	CASSETSGGYNEQFF
.	TRBJ2-7	TRBD2	TRBV4-1	TGCGCCAGCAGCCCCTTAGCGGGACCGTACGAGCAGTACTTC	CASSPLAGPYEQYF
.	TRBJ2-2	.	TRBV7-9	TGTGCCAGCAGTCCGCGGGTGCCGAACACCGGGGAGCTGTTTTTT	CASSPRVPNTGELFF
.	TRBJ1-6	.	TRBV30	TGTGCCTGGAGTGTAGGGTCCAGGGCTGGCTCACCCCTCCACTTT	CAWSVGSRAGSPLHF
many	TRBJ1-1	TRBD1	TRBV29-1	TGCAGCGCCCCGGGGGCAGGGGGCAGGATGGGTGAAGCTTTCTTT	CSAPGAGGRMGEAFF
few	TRBJ2-1	.	TRBV28	TGTGCCAGCAGTTTATCCCGGAGGGAGCAGTTCTTC	CASSLSRREQFF
.	TRBJ1-1	.	TRBV29-1	TGCAGCGTTCTGGGTTTGGGCACTGAAGCTTTCTTT	CSVLGLGTEAFF
.	TRBJ1-2	TRBD1	TRBV5-4	TGTGCCAGCAGCTTGGGCAGGGGGCAGTTTGGCTACACCTTC	CASSLGRGQFGYTF
few	TRBJ1-5	.	TRBV4-1	TGCGCCAGCAGCCACCCCGCAGCCCGCAATCAGCCCCAGCATTTT	CASSHPAARNQPQHF
.	TRBJ2-1	TRBD2	TRBV28	TGTGCCAGCAGTCGATCCGGGACTAGGATGAATGAGCAGTTCTTC	CASSRSGTRMNEQFF
.	TRBJ1-2	TRBD1	TRBV7-3	TGTGCCAGCAGCTGGTCCGGGACAGGGGCCACCTTCACCTTC	CASSWSGTGATFTF
many	TRBJ1-1	.	TRBV7-8	TGTGCCAGTGAGCCCCCCAGGGACACTGAAGCTTTCTTT	CASEPPRDTEAFF
few	TRBJ2-7	.	TRBV14	TGTGCCAGCAGCCACCTGGGCACCCGCGAGCAGTACTTC	CASSHLGTREQYF
.	TRBJ2-3	TRBD2	TRBV9	TGTGCCAGCAGCGTAGCGGGGGGGCTCACAGATACGCAGTATTTT	CASSVAGGLTDTQYF
few	TRBJ2-6	.	TRBV6-5	TGTGCCGGCAAATTTTCTGGGGCCAACGTCCTGACTTTC	CAGKFSGANVLTF
.	TRBJ2-1	TRBD1	TRBV5-1	TGCGCCAGCAGCACCGGACAGGCCTACAATGAGCAGTTCTTC	CASSTGQAYNEQFF
few	TRBJ2-2	TRBD1	TRBV7-9	TGTGCCAGCAGCTTTAAGCTTGGACAGGGTGTCACCGGGGAGCTGTTTTTT	CASSFKLGQGVTGELFF
few	TRBJ2-4	.	TRBV29-1	TGCAGCGTTGGCGATACACCAGACGCCAAAAACATTCAGTACTTC	CSVGDTPDAKNIQYF
.	TRBJ1-2	.	TRBV30	TGTGCCCAACGGCCAGGGGCGGACTATGGCTACACCTTC	CAQRPGADYGYTF
.	TRBJ2-3	.	TRBV30	TGTGCCTGGAGCAAGCTAGCCCTCACAGATACGCAGTATTTT	CAWSKLALTDTQYF
.	TRBJ2-7	.	TRBV29-1	TGCAGCGTTGAGAGGGTTAGCTCCTACGAGCAGTACTTC	CSVERVSSYEQYF
.	TRBJ1-5	TRBD1	TRBV30	TGTGCCTGGGACAGGGAGGGACGGCCCCAGCATTTT	CAWDREGRPQHF
.	TRBJ1-1	.	TRBV6-5	TGTGCCAGCAGTTACTCCCGGAACTCTGAAGCTTTCTTT	CASSYSRNSEAFF
many	TRBJ1-1	TRBD1	TRBV29-1	TGCAGCGCTATGACAGGGGAGGGAACTGAAGCTTTCTTT	CSAMTGEGTEAFF
.	TRBJ2-3	.	TRBV30	TGTGCCTGGATGGGAAGGGTGCCCGGAGATACGCAGTATTTT	CAWMGRVPGDTQYF
.	TRBJ2-1	TRBD2	TRBV2	TGTGCCAGCAGTGATATTGGGAGGGGTGAGCAGTTCTTC	CASSDIGRGEQFF
medium-sized	TRBJ2-3	TRBD2	TRBV29-1	TGCAGCGTTGCACAGCCGGGACTAGGTACAGATACGCAGTATTTT	CSVAQPGLGTDTQYF
many	TRBJ2-2	.	TRBV5-1	TGCGCCAGCAGCCGGGACCCAAGGGCCACCGGGGAGCTGTTTTTT	CASSRDPRATGELFF
.	TRBJ2-7	.	TRBV30	TGTGCCTGGAGTCGAGCTACAGGGTGGAACTACGAGCAGTACTTC	CAWSRATGWNYEQYF
few	TRBJ1-6	.	TRBV2	TGTGCCAGCAGTGATGATACGGGACGCTATAATTCACCCCTCCACTTT	CASSDDTGRYNSPLHF
.	TRBJ1-2	.	TRBV9	TGTGCCAGCAGGCAGGGGCTGAACTATGGCTACACCTTC	CASRQGLNYGYTF
few	TRBJ2-5	.	TRBV18	TGTGCCAGCTCACCAAGCGAGACCCAGTACTTC	CASSPSETQYF
.	TRBJ2-5	.	TRBV5-4	TGTGCCAGCAGCTTCCAGCAAGAGACCCAGTACTTC	CASSFQQETQYF
.	TRBJ2-3	.	TRBV7-9	TGTGCCAGCAGCTCCCGCGCCGGGTACTTCACAGATACGCAGTATTTT	CASSSRAGYFTDTQYF